This entry lists 23 T cell receptor beta chains sequenced from one sample in a study of T-cell memory formation after mild COVID-19. MiXCR was run by TCRdb on the 5' RACE reads, yielding one entry per CDR3 protein. The sample lists 450,000 or so distinct CDR3 sequences, 20% to 25% occurring once. Sequencing used PBMCs or a T cell subset sorted from them (not recorded which). These receptors were taken from an adult woman who had mild COVID-19 (a few samples of this study predate the infection). Cell type and time point are not known.

The CDR3 DNA reads as TGTGCCACCACAACTAGCCGGGAGACCCAGTACTTC. Translation gives CATTTSRETQYF. The V gene is TRBV6-1, the J gene TRBJ2-5, with a weak D call TRBD2 (6 bases). With 10 bases removed from V and 5 bases from J, the gap between germline ends came to 14 bases. The CDR3 loop spans 12 amino acids. Germline CDR1 MNHNS, CDR2 SASEGT.

The chain has TRBV20-1 and TRBJ2-3; D gene ambiguous. Germline V gives CDR1 DFQATT, CDR2 SNEGSKA (reference sequence). Trimming cost V 0 bases and J 3 bases, with 13 bases left between them. The CDR3 contains 15 residues. CDR3 DNA: TGCAGTGCTAGAGATCCAGGAGACCTAACAGATACGCAGTATTTT. As protein: CSARDPGDLTDTQYF.

Ten or more counts support this clonotype. A junction end diverges from the germline sequence, so it may reflect a read error. This chain joins TRBV6-5 and TRBJ2-3; D not certain. From germline, CDR1 is MNHEY and CDR2 SVGAGI. The CDR3 is 12 residues long. The CDR3 is CASSYSGDTQYF. CDR3 bases: TGCGCCAGCAGCTACTCTGGAGATACGCAGTATTTT.

This chain connects TRBV9 to TRBJ1-1; TRBD1 matches at 8 bases. CDR3 length: 15 residues. Germline assignment: CDR1 SGDLS and CDR2 YYNGEE. The ends lost 0 bases at V and 0 bases at J; junction bases unmatched: 1. Here the CDR3 DNA reads TGTGCCAGCAGCGTAGGGGACAGGATGAACACTGAAGCTTTCTTT. Protein product: CASSVGDRMNTEAFF.

This clonotype appeared many times. The chain combines TRBV5-1 with TRBJ2-1; 13 nucleotides align to TRBD2. From germline, CDR1 is SGHRS and CDR2 YFSETQ. After removal of 4 bases from V and 2 bases from J, the junction contained 3 bases not matched to a gene. The CDR3 has 16 amino acids. In DNA form, the CDR3 reads TGCGCCAGCAGCCTAGGACTAGCGGGAGCCTACAATGAGCAGTTCTTC. This sequence encodes CASSLGLAGAYNEQFF.

In its sample, this clonotype was seen many times. The chain uses TRBV12-3 or TRBV12-4 and TRBJ2-3; 8 bases agree with TRBD2. The CDR3 consists of 14 residues. V shed 1 base, J shed 4 bases, and the junction held 1 base outside the gene matches. The CDR3 DNA sequence: TGTGCCAGCAGTTTAGTCGGGAGGGCAGATACGCAGTATTTT. It specifies CASSLVGRADTQYF.

This clonotype was detected only a few times. V usage is TRBV30 and J usage is TRBJ2-7, with 7 nucleotides matching TRBD1. The CDR3 is made up of 14 amino acids. Per the germline V gene, CDR1 is GTSNPN and CDR2 is SVGIG (reference sequence). V was pared by 2 bases and J by 3 bases, with 7 bases of the junction left unmatched. CDR3 region: CAWSSPGQSYEQYF. For the CDR3, the DNA is TGTGCCTGGAGTTCGCCGGGACAGAGCTACGAGCAGTACTTC.

This clonotype showed up just a few times. The CDR3 reads CSVSDRGTYGYTF. The CDR3 coding sequence is TGCAGCGTTTCCGACAGGGGGACTTATGGCTACACCTTC. The chain recombines TRBV29-1 with TRBJ1-2; 9 bases fit TRBD1. Germline V gene lookup returns CDR1 SQVTM and CDR2 ANQGSEA. Trimming removed 5 bases from V and 5 bases from J; junction bases left unmatched: 6. The CDR3 extends over 13 amino acids.

The table lists this clonotype with many counts. CDR3 residues: CAIGTGTYEQYF. The CDR3 nucleotides read TGTGCCATCGGGACAGGGACCTACGAGCAGTACTTC. The chain employs TRBV10-3 and TRBJ2-7; 9 bases map to TRBD1. Losses at the gene ends were 8 bases for V and 2 bases for J; bases not matched to a gene: 1. CDR3 length equals 12 residues. The V gene's germline CDR1 is ENHRY and CDR2 SYGVKD.

This clonotype was picked up a small number of times. This chain joins TRBV2 and TRBJ2-7; D is ambiguous. Per germline, CDR1 SNHLY and CDR2 FYNNEI. The CDR3 spans 13 residues. Trimming removed 8 bases at V and 9 bases at J, with 20 bases between. CDR3 bases: TGTGCCAGCCTTGGGAATGCTCCTACGACGCAGTACTTC. Translated, it gives CASLGNAPTTQYF.

This chain uses TRBV7-2 with TRBJ2-3, with 11 bases matching TRBD2. Per germline, CDR1 SGHTA and CDR2 FQGNSA. The V segment lost 4 bases and the J segment 5 bases; nucleotides outside the gene matches: 8. The CDR3 has 16 residues. The CDR3 sequence: CASSSRTSGSLDTQYF. The CDR3 DNA reads as TGTGCCAGCAGCTCTCGGACTAGCGGGTCTCTAGATACGCAGTATTTT. Complete variable domain (other parts from reference TRBV7-2 and TRBJ2-3): GAGVSQSPSNKVTEKGKDVELRCDPISGHTALYWYRQSLGQGLEFLIYFQGNSAPDKSGLPSDRFSAERTGGSVSTLTIQRTQQEDSAVYLCASSSRTSGSLDTQYFGPGTRLTVL.

The chain joins TRBV12-3 or TRBV12-4 to TRBJ1-2; 8 bases map to TRBD1. V gave up 6 bases and J gave up 8 bases; unmatched junction bases: 5. The CDR3 sequence is 12 residues long. The CDR3 sequence is CASRADRDGYTF. For the CDR3, the DNA is TGTGCCAGCAGGGCGGACAGGGACGGCTACACCTTC.

The chain combines TRBV3-1 with TRBJ2-1, with unresolved D. This CDR3 region has 13 residues. Germline assignment: CDR1 LGHDT and CDR2 YNNKEL (reference sequence). Trimming pared 5 bases from V and 6 bases from J, leaving 11 bases between. DNA of the CDR3: TGTGCCAGCAGCATTACGACAAGCAATGAGCAGTTCTTC. Protein sequence: CASSITTSNEQFF.

This sequence joins TRBV12-3 or TRBV12-4 and TRBJ1-1, with D tentatively TRBD1 (5 bases). The V and J ends lost 6 bases and 5 bases respectively, with 13 bases between them. This CDR3 comprises 13 residues. This chain's CDR3 is CASSQGGGTEAFF. The CDR3 bases are TGTGCCAGCAGCCAGGGCGGGGGGACTGAAGCTTTCTTT.

This clonotype came up a few times. V is TRBV4-3 and J is TRBJ2-7; D is uncertain. The CDR3 has 14 amino acids. Trimming took off 1 base at V and 1 base at J, with 8 bases between the two ends. CDR1 and CDR2 from the germline V gene are LGHNA and YSLEER. In DNA, the CDR3 is TGCGCCAGCAGCCAAGGTCTAGTATCCTACGAGCAGTACTTC. It encodes CASSQGLVSYEQYF.

The V and J genes are TRBV5-6 and TRBJ2-1; no clear D gene. V was cut by 1 base and J by 5 bases, with 13 bases left in between. CDR1 and CDR2 (germline): SGHDT, YYEEEE. This CDR3 comprises 15 residues. CDR3: CASSLNFIPDNEQFF. CDR3 sequence (DNA): TGTGCCAGCAGCTTGAATTTCATCCCTGACAATGAGCAGTTCTTC.

The chain has TRBV9 and TRBJ2-3; possibly TRBD1 for D (5 bases). Deletions cut 4 bases from V and 0 bases from J, with 21 bases between. Germline-derived CDR1 and CDR2 are SGDLS and YYNGEE. The CDR3 covers 18 residues. The CDR3 is CASSTPLVEAGSTDTQYF. DNA of the CDR3: TGTGCCAGCAGCACCCCTCTCGTGGAAGCAGGGAGCACAGATACGCAGTATTTT.

This clonotype came up a few times. J is TRBJ2-7 and V is TRBV7-2; D is undetermined. V was clipped by 1 base and J by 4 bases, with 11 bases between them. Germline values: CDR1 SGHTA, CDR2 FQGNSA. The CDR3 runs 14 residues. Here the CDR3 reads CASSLGRELYEQYF. The CDR3 coding sequence is TGTGCCAGCAGCTTAGGGCGTGAGTTGTACGAGCAGTACTTC.

Ten or more counts support this clonotype. The gene calls are TRBV12-3 or TRBV12-4 and TRBJ2-7, with 7 positions matching TRBD2. The CDR3 runs to 13 residues. With 4 bases clipped from V and 7 bases from J, the junction kept 7 bases outside the gene matches. This chain's CDR3 is CASSSGGGGEQYF. CDR3 DNA: TGTGCCAGCAGTTCGGGGGGTGGTGGAGAGCAGTACTTC.

The chain couples TRBV7-9 to TRBJ1-2, with D possibly matching TRBD1 (6 bases). CDR1 SEHNR and CDR2 FQNEAQ come from the germline V gene (reference sequence). With 0 bases removed from V and 7 bases from J, the gap between germline ends came to 24 bases. The CDR3 spans 18 residues. This CDR3 is CASSLAPAQGQSRSGYTF. In DNA, the CDR3 is TGTGCCAGCAGCTTAGCGCCCGCACAGGGACAATCGCGGAGTGGCTACACCTTC.

This clonotype was seen a handful of times. V usage is TRBV28 and J usage is TRBJ2-7; 9 bases are a match to TRBD1. CDR1 and CDR2 from the germline V gene are MDHEN and SYDVKM. The V gene end was trimmed by 9 bases and the J gene end by 3 bases; junction bases not matched to a gene: 3. CDR3 size: 12 residues. The DNA of the CDR3 is TGTGCCAGTCGGGACAGGGACTACGAGCAGTACTTC. It codes for CASRDRDYEQYF.

The chain has TRBV3-1 and TRBJ2-1; the D is unclear. CDR1 and CDR2 from the germline V gene are LGHDT and YNNKEL (reference sequence). The CDR3 loop spans 13 amino acids. V lost 1 base to trimming and J lost 8 bases, with 9 bases between them. As DNA, the CDR3 is TGTGCCAGCAGCCAAGGCCCCCTTCATGAGCAGTTCTTC. Translation: CASSQGPLHEQFF.

This rearrangement joins TRBV12-3 or TRBV12-4 to TRBJ1-2; D is possibly TRBD1 (6 bases). This CDR3 is built from 15 residues. V was clipped by 0 bases and J by 9 bases, with 17 bases between them. CDR3: CASSLAWGASVSYTF. In nucleotides, the CDR3 is TGTGCCAGCAGTTTAGCATGGGGGGCGTCCGTCAGCTACACCTTC.